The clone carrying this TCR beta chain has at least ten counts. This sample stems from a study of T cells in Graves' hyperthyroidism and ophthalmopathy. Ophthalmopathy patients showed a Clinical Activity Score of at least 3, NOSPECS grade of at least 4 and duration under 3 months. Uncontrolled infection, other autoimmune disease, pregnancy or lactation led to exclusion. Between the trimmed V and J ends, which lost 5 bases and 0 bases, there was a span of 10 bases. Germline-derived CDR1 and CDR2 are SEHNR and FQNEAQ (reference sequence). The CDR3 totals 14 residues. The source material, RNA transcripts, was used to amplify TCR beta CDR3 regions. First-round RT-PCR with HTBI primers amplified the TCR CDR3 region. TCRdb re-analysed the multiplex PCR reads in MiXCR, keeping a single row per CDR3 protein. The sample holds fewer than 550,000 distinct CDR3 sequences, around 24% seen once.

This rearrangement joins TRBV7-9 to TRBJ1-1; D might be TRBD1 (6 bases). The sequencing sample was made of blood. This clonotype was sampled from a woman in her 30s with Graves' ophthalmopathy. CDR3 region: CASSGGHLNTEAFF. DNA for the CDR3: TGTGCCAGCAGCGGGGGACATTTGAACACTGAAGCTTTCTTT.